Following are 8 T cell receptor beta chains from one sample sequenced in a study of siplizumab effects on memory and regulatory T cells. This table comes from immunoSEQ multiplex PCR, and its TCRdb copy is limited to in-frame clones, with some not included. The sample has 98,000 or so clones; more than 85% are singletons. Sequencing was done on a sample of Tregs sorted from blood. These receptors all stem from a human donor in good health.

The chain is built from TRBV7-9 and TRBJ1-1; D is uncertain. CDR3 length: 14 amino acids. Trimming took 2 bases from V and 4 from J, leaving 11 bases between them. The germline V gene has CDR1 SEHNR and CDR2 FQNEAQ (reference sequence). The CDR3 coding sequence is TGTGCCAGCAGCTTATGGGAGGTGGGCACTGAAGCTTTCTTT. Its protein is CASSLWEVGTEAFF.

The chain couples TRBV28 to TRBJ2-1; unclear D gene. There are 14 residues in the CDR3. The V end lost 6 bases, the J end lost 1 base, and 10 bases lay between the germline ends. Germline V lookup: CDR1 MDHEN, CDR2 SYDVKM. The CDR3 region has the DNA TGTGCCAGCAGGAATTCTGGGTCCTACAATGAGCAGTTCTTC. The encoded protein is CASRNSGSYNEQFF.

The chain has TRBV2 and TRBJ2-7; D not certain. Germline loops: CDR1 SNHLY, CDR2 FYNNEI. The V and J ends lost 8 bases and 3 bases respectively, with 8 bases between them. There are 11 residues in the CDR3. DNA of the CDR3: TGTGCCAGCCGCGTAATCTACGAGCAGTACTTC. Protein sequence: CASRVIYEQYF.

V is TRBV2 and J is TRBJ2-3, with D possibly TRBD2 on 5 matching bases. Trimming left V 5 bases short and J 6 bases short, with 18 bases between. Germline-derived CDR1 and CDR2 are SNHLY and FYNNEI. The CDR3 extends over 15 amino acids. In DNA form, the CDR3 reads TGTGCCAGCAGTTACGGGATTTCTTCGATGGATACGCAGTATTTT. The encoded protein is CASSYGISSMDTQYF.

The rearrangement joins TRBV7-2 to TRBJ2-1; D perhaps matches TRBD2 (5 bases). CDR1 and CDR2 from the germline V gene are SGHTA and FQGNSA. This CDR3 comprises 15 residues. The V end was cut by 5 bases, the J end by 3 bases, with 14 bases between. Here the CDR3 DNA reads TGTGCCAGCAGCAGTACTAGGGATCACTACAATGAGCAGTTCTTC. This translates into CASSSTRDHYNEQFF.

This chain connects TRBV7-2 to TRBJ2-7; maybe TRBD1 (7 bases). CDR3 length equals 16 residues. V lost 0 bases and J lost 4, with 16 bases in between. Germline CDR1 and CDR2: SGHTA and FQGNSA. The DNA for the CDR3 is TGTGCCAGCAGCTTAGCCCCCTTCGCAGGGGGGTACGAGCAGTACTTC. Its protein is CASSLAPFAGGYEQYF.

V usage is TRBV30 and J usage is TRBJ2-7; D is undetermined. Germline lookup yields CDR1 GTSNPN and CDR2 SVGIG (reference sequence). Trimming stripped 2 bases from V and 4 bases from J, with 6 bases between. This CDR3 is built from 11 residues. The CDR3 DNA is TGTGCCTGGAGTCAAGATTACGAGCAGTACTTC. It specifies CAWSQDYEQYF.

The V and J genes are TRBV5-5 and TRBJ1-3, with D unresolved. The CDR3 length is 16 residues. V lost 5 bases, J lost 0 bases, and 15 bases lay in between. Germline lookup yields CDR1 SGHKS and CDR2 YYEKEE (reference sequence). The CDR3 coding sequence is TGTGCCAGCAGTTCCCTGACCGGGCACTCTGGAAACACCATATATTTT. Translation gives CASSSLTGHSGNTIYF.